This passage covers 27 T cell receptor beta chains from one sample sequenced in a study of shared clonotypes between healthy human individuals. The data were produced by immunoSEQ multiplex PCR, yet TCRdb's version contains in-frame clones alone and is incomplete. The repertoire has 950,000 to 1,300,000 clones, more than 65% of them found once; the top ten carry nearly 1.5%. The sample comprised memory CD4+ T cells sorted from blood. Subset in this sample: CD45RA-negative fraction. The receptors stem from a young man in good health.

The chain links TRBV12-2 to TRBJ2-5. The DNA end favors TRBJ2-7, so the J call may be wrong. TRBV12-2 is reported as a pseudogene. The CDR3 has 14 residues. Here the CDR3 reads CASRLAGGGGEQYF. The CDR3, as DNA: TGTGCAAGTCGCTTAGCGGGTGGTGGTGGCGAGCAGTACTTC.

This chain links TRBV10-3 with TRBJ1-5; the D gene is possibly TRBD1 (5 bases). The germline V and J ends were trimmed by 4 bases and 1 base, with 11 bases remaining between them. Germline CDR1 and CDR2: ENHRY and SYGVKD. This CDR3 contains 15 residues. The CDR3 bases are TGTGCCATCAGTGTGGGGGAGAGGAGCAATCAGCCCCAGCATTTT. Encoded protein: CAISVGERSNQPQHF.

The chain links TRBV7-2 to TRBJ1-1; D is perhaps TRBD1 (6 bases). The CDR3 extends over 15 amino acids. Trimming cost V 5 bases and J 1 base, with 14 bases left between them. Germline V lookup: CDR1 SGHTA, CDR2 FQGNSA. CDR3 protein: CASSPWTDKNTEAFF. CDR3 bases: TGTGCCAGCAGCCCATGGACAGACAAGAACACTGAAGCTTTCTTT. Variable domain in full (rest from reference TRBV7-2 and TRBJ1-1): GAGVSQSPSNKVTEKGKDVELRCDPISGHTALYWYRQSLGQGLEFLIYFQGNSAPDKSGLPSDRFSAERTGGSVSTLTIQRTQQEDSAVYLCASSPWTDKNTEAFFGQGTRLTVV.

This chain uses TRBV6-1 with TRBJ2-6, with 9 bases aligning to TRBD2. Trimming removed 2 bases from V and 0 bases from J; junction bases left unmatched: 11. The CDR3 contains 20 residues. Per germline, CDR1 MNHNS and CDR2 SASEGT. The chain's CDR3 is CASSERRRSGGFSGANVLTF. The CDR3 nucleotides read TGTGCCAGCAGTGAACGCCGGCGGAGCGGGGGGTTCTCTGGGGCCAACGTCCTGACTTTC.

The chain recombines TRBV19 with TRBJ2-7, with 9 bases identical to TRBD1. The CDR3 is 17 amino acids. Trimming took 2 bases from V and 6 from J; bases not matched to a gene: 14. CDR1 is LNHDA and CDR2 is SQIVND in the germline V gene (reference sequence). The CDR3 nucleotides read TGTGCCAGTAGTATACAGTTCTTTCGGACAGGGGTTTCCGAGCAGTACTTC. Translation: CASSIQFFRTGVSEQYF.

The rearrangement uses TRBV30 and TRBJ1-4; no definite D call. From germline, CDR1 is GTSNPN and CDR2 SVGIG (reference sequence). With 5 bases removed from V and 12 bases from J, the gap between germline ends came to 16 bases. The CDR3 runs to 12 residues. For the CDR3, the DNA is TGTGCCTGGGACGGGAACCCTGGGGAACTGTTTTTT. Encoded protein: CAWDGNPGELFF.

The chain is built from TRBV14 and TRBJ2-7; D gene unclear. This CDR3 is 12 amino acids long. Looked up from germline, CDR1 is SGHDN and CDR2 is FVKESK. V was clipped by 5 bases and J by 1 base, with 6 bases between them. The CDR3 loop reads CASSLNSYEQYF. The CDR3 nucleotides read TGTGCCAGCAGCTTAAATTCCTACGAGCAGTACTTC.

The V gene is TRBV2, the J gene TRBJ2-1; a weak D match, TRBD1 (5 bases). Germline V lookup: CDR1 SNHLY, CDR2 FYNNEI. The ends were cut back, 7 bases at V and 9 bases at J, with 13 bases in the middle. This CDR3 comprises 12 residues. CDR3 bases: TGTGCCAGCAACCAGTACAGGTTTGAGCAGTTCTTC. As protein: CASNQYRFEQFF.

Notes on this clone: The sample contains more than one DNA sequence encoding this CDR3. J is TRBJ2-1 and V is TRBV6-6; a possible D gene is TRBD2 (5 bases). The V end lost 7 bases, the J end lost 1 base, and 14 bases lay between the germline ends. The CDR3 loop spans 15 amino acids. Per germline, CDR1 MNHNY and CDR2 SVGAGI (reference sequence). Here the CDR3 DNA reads TGTGCCAGCACCTTAAGCGGACCTTCCTACAATGAGCAGTTCTTC. Amino acids: CASTLSGPSYNEQFF.

The chain joins TRBV20-1 to TRBJ2-1, with TRBD1 as a possible D gene (5 bases). This CDR3 spans 10 amino acids. The ends were cut back, 6 bases at V and 7 bases at J, with 7 bases in the middle. Germline values: CDR1 DFQATT, CDR2 SNEGSKA (reference sequence). CDR3: CSAYRNEQFF. In DNA, the CDR3 is TGCAGTGCGTACAGGAATGAGCAGTTCTTC.

Worth noting for this clone: The identical CDR3 is also encoded by other nucleotide sequences in the sample. The rearrangement links TRBV6-1 to TRBJ1-2; the D is unclear. The CDR3 covers 12 residues. V lost 3 bases and J 1 base, leaving 3 bases between the germline ends. CDR1 and CDR2 (germline): MNHNS, SASEGT. In DNA form, the CDR3 reads TGTGCCAGCAGTGAGGGTAACTATGGCTACACCTTC. This encodes CASSEGNYGYTF.

This clone was counted a single time. The chain links TRBV25-1 to TRBJ1-2; 7 nucleotides match TRBD1. Germline CDR1 is MGHDK and CDR2 is SYGVNS. CDR3 size: 14 residues. J gave up 2 bases and V 6 bases, and 6 bases lay outside the gene matches. CDR3 sequence: CASSRDSVNYGYTF. The CDR3 DNA reads as TGTGCCAGCAGCCGGGACAGCGTGAACTATGGCTACACCTTC.

This clone was counted between two and nine times. V is TRBV4-1 and J is TRBJ2-3; D is unclear. The length of the CDR3 is 16 residues. Germline values: CDR1 MGHRA, CDR2 YSYEKL. V was clipped by 3 bases and J by 7 bases, with 20 bases between them. Here the CDR3 DNA reads TGCGCCAGCAGCCACCCCTTTACGACCGGTGAAAATACGCAGTATTTT. This encodes CASSHPFTTGENTQYF.

The CDR3 region has the DNA TGTGCCAGCAGCACCAACCGGGACAGGGACTATGGCTACACCTTC. Translated, it gives CASSTNRDRDYGYTF. The gene calls are TRBV7-9 and TRBJ1-2, with TRBD1 identical over 9 bases. The CDR3 extends over 15 amino acids. The germline V gene has CDR1 SEHNR and CDR2 FQNEAQ (reference sequence). V lost 5 bases to trimming and J lost 3 bases; unmatched junction nucleotides: 7.

As regards this clone: This CDR3 is also generated by other DNA sequences in the sample. This chain joins TRBV7-9 and TRBJ2-1, with 7 nucleotides matching TRBD1. Germline lookup yields CDR1 SEHNR and CDR2 FQNEAQ (reference sequence). The CDR3 is 13 amino acids. The ends lost 3 bases at V and 5 bases at J; junction bases unmatched: 1. CDR3 DNA: TGTGCCAGCAGCTTGGGACAGCACAATGAGCAGTTCTTC. Amino acid sequence: CASSLGQHNEQFF.

This sequence joins TRBV15 and TRBJ2-5; tentatively, D is TRBD1 (5 bases). This CDR3 is 15 amino acids long. Looked up from germline, CDR1 is LNHNV and CDR2 is YYDKDF (reference sequence). Trimming removed 1 base from V and 1 base from J, with 10 bases in between. The CDR3 here is CATSRGPGAQETQYF. CDR3 nucleotides: TGTGCCACCAGCAGAGGACCTGGGGCCCAAGAGACCCAGTACTTC.

The chain couples TRBV9 to TRBJ2-7; no clear D. Trimming shortened V by 4 bases and J by 2 bases, and 13 bases separated the two germline ends. Germline CDR1 SGDLS, CDR2 YYNGEE. This CDR3 comprises 14 residues. CDR3: CASSLGPNTYEQYF. The CDR3 nucleotides are TGTGCCAGCAGCCTCGGGCCCAACACCTACGAGCAGTACTTC.

The genes are TRBV14 and TRBJ2-7; no firm D call. There are 14 residues in the CDR3. With 0 bases removed from V and 4 bases from J, the gap between germline ends came to 10 bases. Germline assignment: CDR1 SGHDN and CDR2 FVKESK. The CDR3 loop is CASSQEGPAYEQYF. The CDR3 DNA follows: TGTGCCAGCAGCCAAGAAGGGCCGGCTTACGAGCAGTACTTC.

The chain employs TRBV5-1 and TRBJ1-1, with D possibly TRBD1 on 6 matching bases. Between the trimmed V and J ends, which lost 5 bases and 0 bases, there was a span of 14 bases. Germline V gene sequence: CDR1 SGHRS, CDR2 YFSETQ. The CDR3 spans 15 residues. The CDR3 DNA sequence: TGCGCCAGCAGATGGGCAGGGGATTTGAACACTGAAGCTTTCTTT. It codes for CASRWAGDLNTEAFF.

As concerns this clone: This same CDR3 is encoded by further DNA sequences in the sample. This rearrangement joins TRBV19 to TRBJ1-1, with a tentative D call TRBD1 (5 bases). Germline CDR1 reads LNHDA; CDR2 reads SQIVND (reference sequence). Trimming removed 3 bases at V and 4 bases at J, with 9 bases between. The CDR3 has 13 residues. CDR3 protein: CASSIQGGTEAFF. CDR3 nucleotides: TGTGCCAGTAGTATCCAGGGAGGCACTGAAGCTTTCTTT. The variable domain in full, completed from reference TRBV19 and TRBJ1-1, reads DGGITQSPKYLFRKEGQNVTLSCEQNLNHDAMYWYRQDPGQGLRLIYYSQIVNDFQKGDIAEGYSVSREKKESFPLTVTSAQKNPTAFYLCASSIQGGTEAFFGQGTRLTVV.

This sequence joins TRBV6-1 and TRBJ2-5; a possible D gene is TRBD2 (6 bases). This CDR3 contains 13 residues. The germline V and J ends were trimmed by 4 bases and 4 bases, with 10 bases remaining between them. Germline assignment: CDR1 MNHNS and CDR2 SASEGT. This CDR3 reads CASSVLGGETQYF. The CDR3 DNA reads as TGTGCCAGCAGTGTTCTGGGAGGAGAGACCCAGTACTTC.

The V and J genes are TRBV27 and TRBJ2-7, with 14 bases identical to TRBD2. CDR1 is MNHEY, CDR2 SMNVEV, per germline (reference sequence). V lost 6 bases, J lost 9 bases, and 19 bases stayed unmatched. The CDR3 loop spans 18 amino acids. CDR3 coding DNA: TGTGCCAGCAGCTTAACCGCATCGACTAGCGGGAGGGGTAGTAGGCAGTACTTC. It is translated as CASSLTASTSGRGSRQYF.

This rearrangement joins TRBV10-3 to TRBJ1-4, with a possible D match to TRBD1 (6 bases). The length of the CDR3 is 12 residues. Trimming took 8 bases from V and 5 from J, leaving 9 bases between them. Germline V gene sequence: CDR1 ENHRY, CDR2 SYGVKD. For the CDR3, the DNA is TGTGCCATCGGACAGATCAATGAAAAACTGTTTTTT. This encodes CAIGQINEKLFF.

This clone was seen a few times. The rearrangement links TRBV2 to TRBJ1-2; perhaps TRBD1 as D (5 bases). V was pared by 7 bases and J by 7 bases, with 19 bases between. CDR1 is SNHLY, CDR2 FYNNEI, per germline. The CDR3 consists of 14 residues. The CDR3: CASTVGGRVGGYTF. CDR3 DNA sequence: TGTGCCAGCACAGTCGGTGGCAGGGTGGGTGGCTACACCTTC.

The CDR3 DNA is TGTGCCAGCAGGAGGGGACGACTTACTAGCACAGATACGCAGTATTTT. Protein product: CASRRGRLTSTDTQYF. This chain uses TRBV27 with TRBJ2-3; D is possibly TRBD1 or TRBD2 (5 bases each). Germline V gives CDR1 MNHEY, CDR2 SMNVEV (reference sequence). Trimming cost V 6 bases and J 0 bases, with 16 bases left between them. There are 16 residues in the CDR3.

The V call is TRBV5-1, the J call TRBJ2-1; 11 bases fit TRBD2. The CDR3 is 17 amino acids. The germline gives CDR1 SGHRS, CDR2 YFSETQ. V was pared by 4 bases and J by 0 bases, with 6 bases of the junction left unmatched. The CDR3 nucleotides read TGCGCCAGCAGCGTATCTAGCGGGGGGAGCTCCTACAATGAGCAGTTCTTC. It is translated as CASSVSSGGSSYNEQFF.

Of note for this clone: The same CDR3 is also encoded by other DNA sequences in this sample. This sequence joins TRBV15 and TRBJ2-3; 11 bases agree with TRBD2. Germline CDR1 and CDR2: LNHNV and YYDKDF (reference sequence). Unmatched junction bases numbered 2, after V lost 0 bases and J lost 0 bases. There are 17 residues in the CDR3. The DNA for the CDR3 is TGTGCCACCAGCAGAGATCTAGCGGGAGGCAGCACAGATACGCAGTATTTT. Translation gives CATSRDLAGGSTDTQYF.